This is a list of T cell receptor beta chains from one sample in a study of Ad26.COV2.S vaccination and SARS-CoV-2 variants. Generated by immunoSEQ multiplex PCR, the TCRdb table keeps only in-frame clones and is missing some. The sample consists of about 680,000 clones, 89% of them appearing once. The source was peripheral blood, collected in a trial of Ad26.COV2.S vaccine versus placebo. These receptors originate from a person aged 18-65 years who received the Ad26.COV2.S COVID-19 vaccine or a placebo. The CDR3 runs from the conserved cysteine through the conserved F or W. D genes are given only for firm matches. The size entry is marked missing in some rows and otherwise reads once, few, many or a size class.

>.|TRBD1|TRBV3-1/TRBV3-2|TRBJ1-4
TGTGCCAGCAGCCCCCGGGACAGGGGAGAAAAACTGTTTTTT
CASSPRDRGEKLFF
>.|TRBD2|TRBV6-6|TRBJ2-3
TGTGCCAGCAGCCCCCCCCCGGGACTAGAGACAGATACGCAGTATTTT
CASSPPPGLETDTQYF
>.|TRBD1|TRBV6-2/TRBV6-3|TRBJ1-5
TGTGCCAGCAGTGAGGGACAGGGGGCGAGCGGGCATTTT
CASSEGQGASGHF
>.|.|TRBV19|TRBJ2-5
TGTGCCAGTAGTAGTTCAGGGCGCGAGACCCAGTACTTC
CASSSSGRETQYF
>.|.|TRBV24-1|TRBJ2-2
TGTGCCACCTGTGTCAGGGGAAGACACGGGGAGCTGTTTTTT
CATCVRGRHGELFF
>.|.|TRBV29-1|TRBJ1-1
TGCAGCGTCACCGCACTGCTAATGAACACTGAAGCTTTCTTT
CSVTALLMNTEAFF
>.|.|TRBV10-3|TRBJ1-1
TGTGCCATCATGTCGATGCCAGGGGATCTCAACACTGAAGCTTTCTTT
CAIMSMPGDLNTEAFF
>.|.|TRBV24-1|TRBJ2-1
TGTGCCACCAGCGTGGACGGGTACAATGAGCAGTTCTTC
CATSVDGYNEQFF
>.|.|TRBV9|TRBJ2-7
TGTGCCAGCAGCGTAGGCGGGGTGGCCTACGAGCAGTACTTC
CASSVGGVAYEQYF
>.|.|TRBV24-1|TRBJ2-1
TGTGCCACCAGCGGAGGAGGGTTTGTGGGTGAGCAGTTCTTC
CATSGGGFVGEQFF
>once|.|TRBV4-1|TRBJ1-6
TGCGCCAGCAGCCAAGAGGGAGTGTATAATTCACCCCTCCACTTT
CASSQEGVYNSPLHF
>.|.|TRBV27|TRBJ1-5
TGTGCCAGCAGTTCGGCCATAGGGGGCAATCAGCCCCAGCATTTT
CASSSAIGGNQPQHF
>.|.|TRBV4-2|TRBJ2-3
TGTGCCAGCAGCCAACTAGAGACAGATACGCAGTATTTT
CASSQLETDTQYF
>.|.|TRBV11-1|TRBJ2-3
TGTGCCAGCAGCCAAAGCACTCTAGGGGATACGCAGTATTTT
CASSQSTLGDTQYF
>.|.|TRBV7-2|TRBJ2-7
TGTGCCAGCAGCTTCGGTAGGAACGAGCAGTACTTC
CASSFGRNEQYF
>.|.|TRBV29-1|TRBJ1-1
TGCAGCGTCGGCCAGGGCGTCACTGAAGCTTTCTTT
CSVGQGVTEAFF
>.|.|TRBV5-1|TRBJ1-4
TGCGCCAGCAGCTTGGAGAGACCTAATGAAAAACTGTTTTTT
CASSLERPNEKLFF
>.|TRBD2|TRBV24-1|TRBJ2-7
TGTGCCACCAGTGACTCAGGAGCGGGAAGCTCCTACGAGCAGTACTTC
CATSDSGAGSSYEQYF
>.|TRBD2|TRBV9|TRBJ2-2
TGTGCCAGCAGCAAAACGGGACTAGCGGGGGGAGACACCGGGGAGCTGTTTTTT
CASSKTGLAGGDTGELFF
>.|.|TRBV9|TRBJ1-2
TGTGCCAGCAGCGTAGGTTCCGGGGTCAGCTATGGCTACACCTTC
CASSVGSGVSYGYTF
>once|TRBD2|TRBV3-1/TRBV3-2|TRBJ2-3
TGTGCCAGCAGCCAAGGACGGTTAGGCGGGGGGGTAGCAGATACGCAGTATTTT
CASSQGRLGGGVADTQYF
>.|.|TRBV19|TRBJ2-1
TGTGCCAGTAGTATAGATCTTCGCGGTCCCTCCTACAATGAGCAGTTCTTC
CASSIDLRGPSYNEQFF
>.|.|TRBV2|TRBJ1-6
TGTGCCAGCAGTGAACAGGGTCGAAATTCACCCCTCCACTTT
CASSEQGRNSPLHF
>.|TRBD2|TRBV19|TRBJ2-1
TGTGCCAGTAGGCCGACTAGCGGGGGCTACAATGAGCAGTTCTTC
CASRPTSGGYNEQFF
>.|.|TRBV30|TRBJ1-2
TGTGCCTGGAGTCCCGGGACGATAGGGTATGGCTACACCTTC
CAWSPGTIGYGYTF
>.|TRBD2|TRBV20-1|TRBJ2-3
TGCAGTGCTAGTGATAGCGGGAGCACAGATACGCAGTATTTT
CSASDSGSTDTQYF
>.|TRBD2|TRBV5-1|TRBJ2-3
TGCGCCAGCAGCTTGGGACCTAGCGGGAGTAGCACAGATACGCAGTATTTT
CASSLGPSGSSTDTQYF
>.|.|TRBV7-9|TRBJ2-3
TGTGCCAGCAGCTTAGACGGGAACACAGATACGCAGTATTTT
CASSLDGNTDTQYF
>.|.|TRBV19|TRBJ2-1
TGTGCCAGTAAGAGCGGTCCCTTGGACAATGAGCAGTTCTTC
CASKSGPLDNEQFF
>.|TRBD1|TRBV5-1|TRBJ2-4
TGCGCCAGCAGCGTGACAGGGGGCATTGCCAAAAACATTCAGTACTTC
CASSVTGGIAKNIQYF
>.|.|TRBV18|TRBJ1-4
TGTGCCAGCTCACCAGGACGGGGAGGGGATGAAAAACTGTTTTTT
CASSPGRGGDEKLFF
>.|TRBD2|TRBV6-2/TRBV6-3|TRBJ2-2
TGTGCCAGCAGTCGATTTTCGGGGGGGAACACCGGGGAGCTGTTTTTT
CASSRFSGGNTGELFF
>.|.|TRBV7-2|TRBJ1-3
TGTGCCAGCTCCGTGGGCGGTCTCTCTGGAAACACCATATATTTT
CASSVGGLSGNTIYF
>once|.|TRBV11-2|TRBJ2-1
TGTGCCAGCAGCCCGACCGGGAGACCGCCCTACAATGAGCAGTTCTTC
CASSPTGRPPYNEQFF
>.|.|TRBV4-2|TRBJ2-1
TGTGCCAGCAGCCAAACTTACCAGGATGCTGAGCAGTTCTTC
CASSQTYQDAEQFF
>.|.|TRBV2|TRBJ1-4
TGTGCCAGCAGTGGAGGGAGGGGAAATAATGAAAAACTGTTTTTT
CASSGGRGNNEKLFF
>.|.|TRBV30|TRBJ1-1
TGTGCCAGAGACAGGATTCCTGAAGCTTTCTTT
CARDRIPEAFF
>.|.|TRBV11-2|TRBJ1-2
TGTGCCAGCAGCCTTACCGGGGACGCGTCGCTGTATGGCTACACCTTC
CASSLTGDASLYGYTF
>.|.|TRBV2|TRBJ1-6
TGTGCCAGCAGATGGGAGGGCTATAATTCACCCCTCCACTTT
CASRWEGYNSPLHF
>.|.|TRBV7-6|TRBJ2-5
TGTGCCAGCAGCTTGGTCACACAAGAGACCCAGTACTTC
CASSLVTQETQYF
>.|TRBD2|TRBV6-5|TRBJ2-2
TGTGCCAGCAGCGGGACTAGACGAGTCACCGGGGAGCTGTTTTTT
CASSGTRRVTGELFF
>.|.|TRBV2|TRBJ1-5
TGTGCCAGCAGAGAGGGGACGGGCAATCAGCCCCAGCATTTT
CASREGTGNQPQHF
>.|TRBD1|TRBV5-1|TRBJ1-1
TGCGCCAGCAGCTTTACGGGACAGGAGCTGAACACTGAAGCTTTCTTT
CASSFTGQELNTEAFF
>few|.|TRBV30|TRBJ1-5
TGTGCCTGGAGCACACCGTGGCAGCCCCAGCATTTT
CAWSTPWQPQHF
>.|.|TRBV4-3|TRBJ2-7
TGCGCCAGCAGCCCGAACGTGGACAGCGGGCAATTCTACGAGCAGTACTTC
CASSPNVDSGQFYEQYF
>.|TRBD2|TRBV4-2|TRBJ2-7
TGTGCCAGCAGCCAAGCGGGGGGTCAGAGCTCCTACGAGCAGTACTTC
CASSQAGGQSSYEQYF